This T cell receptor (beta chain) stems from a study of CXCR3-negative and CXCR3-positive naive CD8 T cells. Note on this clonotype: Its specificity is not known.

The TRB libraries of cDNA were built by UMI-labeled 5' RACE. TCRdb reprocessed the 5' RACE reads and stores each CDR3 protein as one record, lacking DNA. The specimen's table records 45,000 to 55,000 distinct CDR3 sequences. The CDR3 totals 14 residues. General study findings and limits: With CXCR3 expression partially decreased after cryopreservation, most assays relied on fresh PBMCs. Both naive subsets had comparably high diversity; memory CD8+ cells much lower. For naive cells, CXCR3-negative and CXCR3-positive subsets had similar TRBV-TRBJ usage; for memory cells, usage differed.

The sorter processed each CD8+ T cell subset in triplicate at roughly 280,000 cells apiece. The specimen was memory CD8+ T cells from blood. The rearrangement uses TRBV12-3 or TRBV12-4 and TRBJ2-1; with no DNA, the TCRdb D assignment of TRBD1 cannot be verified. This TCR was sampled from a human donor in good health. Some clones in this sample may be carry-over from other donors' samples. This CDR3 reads CASSPWGGNNEQFF.